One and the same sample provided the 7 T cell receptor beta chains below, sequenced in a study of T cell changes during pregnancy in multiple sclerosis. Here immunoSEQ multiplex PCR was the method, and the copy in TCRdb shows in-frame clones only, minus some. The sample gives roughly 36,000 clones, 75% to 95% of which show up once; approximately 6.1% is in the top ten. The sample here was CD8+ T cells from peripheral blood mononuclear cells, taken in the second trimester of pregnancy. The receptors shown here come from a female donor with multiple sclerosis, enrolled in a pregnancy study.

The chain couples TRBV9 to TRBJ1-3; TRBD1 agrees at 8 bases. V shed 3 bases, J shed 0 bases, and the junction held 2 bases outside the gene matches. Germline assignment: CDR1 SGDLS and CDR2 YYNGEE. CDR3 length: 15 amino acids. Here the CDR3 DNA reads TGTGCCAGCAGCGAGGGACAGGACTCTGGAAACACCATATATTTT. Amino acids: CASSEGQDSGNTIYF.

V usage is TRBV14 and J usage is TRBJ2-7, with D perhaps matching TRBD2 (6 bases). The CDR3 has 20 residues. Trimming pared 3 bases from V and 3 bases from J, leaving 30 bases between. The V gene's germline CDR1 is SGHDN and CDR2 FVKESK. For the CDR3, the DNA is TGTGCCAGCAGCCAGACTCCTGGGACTTCTCTTCGGCGGGCGGACTACGAGCAGTACTTC. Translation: CASSQTPGTSLRRADYEQYF.

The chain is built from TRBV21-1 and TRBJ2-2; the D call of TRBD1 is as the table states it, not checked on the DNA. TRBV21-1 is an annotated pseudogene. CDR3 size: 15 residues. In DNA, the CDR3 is TGTGCCAGTATTCTAAGGGGATTGGACACCGGGGAGCTGTTTTTT. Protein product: CASILRGLDTGELFF.

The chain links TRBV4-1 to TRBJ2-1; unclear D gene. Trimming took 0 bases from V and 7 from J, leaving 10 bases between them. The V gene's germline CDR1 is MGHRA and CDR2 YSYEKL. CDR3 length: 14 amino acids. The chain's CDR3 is CASSQDPDLNEQFF. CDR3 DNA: TGCGCCAGCAGCCAAGACCCCGACTTGAATGAGCAGTTCTTC.

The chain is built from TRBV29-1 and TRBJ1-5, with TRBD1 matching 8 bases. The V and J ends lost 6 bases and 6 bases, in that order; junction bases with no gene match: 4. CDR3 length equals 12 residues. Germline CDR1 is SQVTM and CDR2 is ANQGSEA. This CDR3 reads CSVGTGGQPQHF. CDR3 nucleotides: TGCAGCGTGGGGACAGGAGGTCAGCCCCAGCATTTT. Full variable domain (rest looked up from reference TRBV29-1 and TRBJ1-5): SAVISQKPSRDICQRGTSLTIQCQVDSQVTMMFWYRQQPGQSLTLIATANQGSEATYESGFVIDKFPISRPNLTFSTLTVSNMSPEDSSIYLCSVGTGGQPQHFGDGTRLSIL.

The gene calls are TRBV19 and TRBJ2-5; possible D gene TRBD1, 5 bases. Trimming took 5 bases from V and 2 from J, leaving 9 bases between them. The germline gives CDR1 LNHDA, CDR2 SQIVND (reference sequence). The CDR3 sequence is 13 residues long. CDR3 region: CASSGATQETQYF. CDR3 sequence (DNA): TGTGCCAGTAGTGGGGCTACACAAGAGACCCAGTACTTC.

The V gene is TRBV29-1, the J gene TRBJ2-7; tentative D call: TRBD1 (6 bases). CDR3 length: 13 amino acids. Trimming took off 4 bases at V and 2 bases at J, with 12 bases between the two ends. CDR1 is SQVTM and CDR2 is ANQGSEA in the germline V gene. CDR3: CSVVGHTAYEQYF. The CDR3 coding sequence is TGCAGCGTTGTGGGACATACGGCCTACGAGCAGTACTTC.